A selection of T cell receptor beta chains follows, all from one sample in a study of shared clonotypes between healthy human individuals. Sequenced by immunoSEQ multiplex PCR; TCRdb stores in-frame clones only, minus some. Found here are around 2.1 million clones, more than 85% of them singletons; the top ten hold about 1.5%. Sequencing used naive CD8+ T cells from PBMCs. All receptors come from a man younger than 30 in good health. Some clones in this sample may be carry-over from other donors' samples. Each CDR3 is given with its conserved first and last residue. Fields, in order: D gene, V gene, clone size, J gene, CDR3 protein, CDR3 DNA. D genes are given only for firm matches. Expanded clones get a size class; other rows say once, few or many, or leave the size out.

TRBD2	TRBV11-2	-	TRBJ2-1	CASSTPRTSEGINNEQFF	TGTGCCAGCAGCACCCCCCGGACTAGCGAGGGGATAAACAATGAGCAGTTCTTC
TRBD2	TRBV7-9	-	TRBJ2-4	CASSILAGVGKNIQYF	TGTGCCAGCAGCATACTAGCGGGAGTTGGCAAAAACATTCAGTACTTC
TRBD2	TRBV9	-	TRBJ2-1	CASSGASGSSYNEQFF	TGTGCCAGCAGCGGGGCTAGCGGGAGCTCCTACAATGAGCAGTTCTTC
-	TRBV7-9	-	TRBJ2-7	CASSLGAAAYAEQYF	TGTGCCAGCAGCTTAGGGGCAGCCGCATACGCCGAGCAGTACTTC
TRBD2	TRBV11-2	-	TRBJ2-1	CASSFSGSSYNEQFF	TGTGCCAGCAGCTTTAGCGGGTCCTCCTACAATGAGCAGTTCTTC
TRBD1	TRBV9	-	TRBJ1-3	CASSVVGGGGNTIYF	TGTGCCAGCAGCGTAGTAGGGGGCGGTGGAAACACCATATATTTT
-	TRBV27	-	TRBJ2-3	CASSSRLVLLADTQYF	TGTGCCAGCAGTTCACGACTAGTACTACTCGCAGATACGCAGTATTTT
-	TRBV5-8	-	TRBJ2-1	CASSLTWSTDRNEQFF	TGTGCCAGCAGCTTGACTTGGTCAACCGACCGCAATGAGCAGTTCTTC
-	TRBV7-9	-	TRBJ1-2	CASSWPGPNYGYTF	TGTGCCAGCAGCTGGCCGGGACCTAACTATGGCTACACCTTC
-	TRBV19	-	TRBJ2-7	CASSILGGSYEQYF	TGTGCCAGTAGTATTCTCGGAGGGTCCTACGAGCAGTACTTC
-	TRBV19	-	TRBJ2-2	CASSMWHLNTGELFF	TGTGCCAGTAGTATGTGGCACCTGAACACCGGGGAGCTGTTTTTT
-	TRBV5-6	-	TRBJ1-3	CASSLEGDYSGNTIYF	TGTGCCAGCAGCTTGGAAGGGGATTACTCTGGAAACACCATATATTTT
-	TRBV2	-	TRBJ2-1	CASSVRGGTHSSYNEQFF	TGTGCCAGCAGTGTTCGGGGCGGGACTCATTCCTCCTACAATGAGCAGTTCTTC
TRBD1	TRBV7-8	-	TRBJ2-1	CASSFGTGKIGEQFF	TGTGCCAGCAGCTTTGGGACAGGCAAAATAGGGGAGCAGTTCTTC
-	TRBV5-1	-	TRBJ2-1	CASSPGTSGDEQFF	TGCGCCAGCAGCCCCGGGACAAGCGGCGATGAGCAGTTCTTC
-	TRBV5-1	-	TRBJ2-7	CASRGADINEQYF	TGCGCCAGCCGGGGGGCAGATATTAACGAGCAGTACTTC
-	TRBV19	-	TRBJ2-5	CASSTYDSTQETQYF	TGTGCCAGTTCTACTTACGACAGTACTCAAGAGACCCAGTACTTC
-	TRBV19	-	TRBJ2-7	CASEGPGYEQYF	TGTGCCAGTGAAGGGCCTGGTTACGAGCAGTACTTC
TRBD1	TRBV27	-	TRBJ1-2	CASRVGQGAANYGYTF	TGTGCCAGCAGGGTGGGACAGGGGGCGGCTAACTATGGCTACACCTTC
-	TRBV9	-	TRBJ2-7	CASSGGRDYEQYF	TGTGCCAGCAGCGGGGGCAGGGACTACGAGCAGTACTTC
-	TRBV27	-	TRBJ2-3	CASRKTDTQYF	TGTGCCAGCAGGAAGACAGATACGCAGTATTTT
TRBD1	TRBV28	-	TRBJ1-1	CASSDRGNTEAFF	TGTGCCAGCAGTGACAGGGGGAACACTGAAGCTTTCTTT
-	TRBV28	-	TRBJ2-3	CASSLIPDRTDTQYF	TGTGCCAGCAGTTTGATCCCCGACCGTACAGATACGCAGTATTTT
-	TRBV5-6	-	TRBJ1-3	CASSLGASGNTIYF	TGTGCCAGCAGCTTGGGAGCCTCTGGAAACACCATATATTTT
-	TRBV18	-	TRBJ2-5	CASSPPEGLQETQYF	TGTGCCAGCTCACCACCGGAGGGGCTTCAAGAGACCCAGTACTTC
-	TRBV27	-	TRBJ2-5	CASSSDARRETQYF	TGTGCCAGCAGTTCCGACGCGAGAAGAGAGACCCAGTACTTC
TRBD1	TRBV6-1	-	TRBJ1-1	CANRQGASEAFF	TGTGCCAACAGACAGGGGGCATCCGAAGCTTTCTTT
TRBD2	TRBV2	-	TRBJ2-5	CASSGWREGRETQYF	TGTGCCAGCAGTGGATGGCGGGAGGGCCGAGAGACCCAGTACTTC
-	TRBV2	once	TRBJ1-2	CASSEGEGFDGYTF	TGTGCCAGCAGTGAGGGAGAGGGGTTTGACGGCTACACCTTC
TRBD2	TRBV7-9	-	TRBJ2-3	CASSLDRLAGVATDTQYF	TGTGCCAGCAGCTTAGATAGGCTAGCGGGAGTGGCGACAGATACGCAGTATTTT
-	TRBV6-6	-	TRBJ2-5	CASSQPSRGMGTQYF	TGTGCCAGCAGTCAACCCTCCCGAGGAATGGGGACCCAGTACTTC